The clone carrying this T cell receptor beta chain is deemed medium-sized. Antigen: not known. This table comes from immunoSEQ multiplex PCR, and its TCRdb copy is limited to in-frame clones, with some not included. The sample contains approximately 2,200 clones, about a fifth of which appear only once. This sample was taken from a study of T cells in localized non-small cell lung cancer. Findings and caveats of the study: Adjacent lung held a median 57 of the top 100 tumor clones.

The V segment lost 4 bases and the J segment 6 bases; nucleotides outside the gene matches: 7. CDR1 is SGHNT and CDR2 is YENEEA in the germline V gene. The CDR3 extends over 14 amino acids. The receptor was isolated from a man aged 40 to 70 with stage I squamous cell lung carcinoma. The V call is TRBV11-3, the J call TRBJ1-1, with 8 bases lining up with TRBD1. Specimen: normal lung tissue next to the tumor, collected before any cancer treatment. The CDR3 reads CASSSDRGVAEAFF. CDR3 DNA sequence: TGTGCCAGCAGCTCTGACAGGGGAGTCGCTGAAGCTTTCTTT.